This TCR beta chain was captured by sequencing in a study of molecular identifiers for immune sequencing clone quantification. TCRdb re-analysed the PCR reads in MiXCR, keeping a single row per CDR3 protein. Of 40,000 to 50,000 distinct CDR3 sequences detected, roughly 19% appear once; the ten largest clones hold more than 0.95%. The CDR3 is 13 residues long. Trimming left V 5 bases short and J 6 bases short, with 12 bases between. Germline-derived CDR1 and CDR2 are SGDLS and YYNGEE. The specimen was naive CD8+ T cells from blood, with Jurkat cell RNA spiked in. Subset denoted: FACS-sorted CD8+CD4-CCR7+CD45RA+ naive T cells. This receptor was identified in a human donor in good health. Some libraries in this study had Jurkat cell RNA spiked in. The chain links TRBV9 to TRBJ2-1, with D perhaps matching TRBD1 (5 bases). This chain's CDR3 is CASSGAGPNEQFF. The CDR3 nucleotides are TGTGCCAGCAGTGGGGCAGGGCCCAATGAGCAGTTCTTC.